This TCR beta chain came from a study of beta chain features in type 1 diabetes. Expressed TCRB transcripts were sequenced because the isolated RNA had all been reverse transcribed beforehand. The method was immunoSEQ multiplex PCR; TCRdb's version includes in-frame clones alone and lacks a portion of them. The table has about 160,000 clones, about 8.3% seen once; the top ten hold around 0.5%. Study-wide points: Using cDNA template may skew counts toward highly expressing activated cells. PCR could preferentially amplify shorter templates, alike in patients and controls. The similarity of naive, central memory and Treg TCRB repertoires appeared greater among patients than among healthy donors. Patients with Type 1 diabetes showed moderately but significantly shorter TCRB CDR3s in all four CD4+ subsets.

About this clone itself: The antigen is undetermined.

The specimen sequenced was central memory CD4+ T cells from blood. The sequence derives from a woman between 18 and 29 years old with type 1 diabetes.

The CDR3 loop reads CATSSTGLAGVEQFF. The CDR3 region has the DNA TGTGCCACCAGCAGCACCGGACTAGCGGGAGTTGAGCAGTTCTTC. The rearrangement links TRBV15 to TRBJ2-1; 13 positions agree with TRBD2. Germline CDR1 LNHNV, CDR2 YYDKDF (reference sequence). The CDR3 runs 15 residues. The ends lost 3 bases at V and 9 bases at J; junction bases unmatched: 5.